The T cell receptor (beta chain) described here comes from a study of CD4+ T cells in melanoma. Notes on the study in general: Diverse differentiation states were reported for melanoma neoantigen-specific CD4+ T cells. CD8+ T cell, macrophage and B cell function reportedly correlated with neoantigen-specific CD4+ T cells.

Germline V gene data show CDR1 as MNHNS and CDR2 as SASEGT. Trimming removed 4 bases at V and 6 bases at J, with 25 bases between. CDR3 length: 17 residues. Remarks on this clone: As yet, its antigen is unknown.

The assay was immunoSEQ multiplex PCR, and TCRdb's table has in-frame clones only and misses some. In the table there are 17,000 or so clones, roughly 85% of which are singletons. This chain uses TRBV6-1 with TRBJ2-7, with a tentative D call TRBD1 (5 bases). The sequenced sample consisted of cells from a culture (not recorded whether cultured in vitro). This receptor was identified in a human donor with melanoma. In DNA, the CDR3 is TGTGCCAGCAGTGGAGTTCAGGGTCGAAATGTGCTAGGCGAGCAGTACTTC. Translated, it gives CASSGVQGRNVLGEQYF.